This T cell receptor beta chain was found in a study of T-cell memory formation after mild COVID-19. The CDR3 is 16 amino acids. V shed 3 bases and J shed 6 bases, with 18 bases lying between them. CDR1 and CDR2 from the germline V gene are LNHDA and SQIVND (reference sequence). Remarks on this clonotype: No antigen is known for it.

TCRdb re-analysed the 5' RACE reads in MiXCR, keeping a single row per CDR3 protein. The sample holds 550,000 to 650,000 distinct CDR3 sequences; roughly 17% are singletons and the top ten take roughly 7.8%. Study conclusions and caveats: Shrinking CD4+ clones were chiefly CM and EM; CD8+ ones were chiefly EMRA.

The sample taken for sequencing was PBMCs or a T cell subset sorted from them (not recorded which). This TCR derives from an adult woman who had mild COVID-19 (a few samples of this study predate the infection). Cell type and time point are not known. The J gene is TRBJ1-5, the V gene TRBV19; D is ambiguous. Written as DNA, the CDR3 is TGTGCCAGTAGTATTTCGGCGAGGAACATGGGTCAGCCCCAGCATTTT. This gives the protein CASSISARNMGQPQHF.